This entry is about one T cell receptor beta chain. Germline V gene data show CDR1 as SEHNR and CDR2 as FQNEAQ (reference sequence). The CDR3 contains 14 residues. V lost 5 bases and J lost 0, with 10 bases in between. The data originate from a study of control samples from healthy donors and cancer patients. Libraries were prepared by immunoSEQ multiplex PCR; TCRdb keeps only in-frame clonotypes and omits some of them. Seen here are 150,000 to 200,000 clones, around nine tenths observed once, and the top ten hold around 1.4%. The sample consisted of blood. The rearrangement joins TRBV7-9 to TRBJ1-1, with D perhaps TRBD1 (5 bases). This receptor was obtained from a man aged 30-40 years in good health. CDR3 in DNA: TGTGCCAGCAGCCCAGGGATACTGAACACTGAAGCTTTCTTT. This codes for CASSPGILNTEAFF.